The 28 T cell receptor beta chains given below trace back to one sample, sequenced in a study of blood T cells in healthy people across ages. A second about 7 to 12 cycle PCR used barcoded and J-beta primers. From the 5' RACE reads, TCRdb called clonotypes with MiXCR, one entry per CDR3 protein. The data contain fewer than 700,000 distinct CDR3 sequences, around 50% of them singletons. Material for sequencing was blood. The receptors originated from an elderly man in good health.

V and J are TRBV20-1 and TRBJ2-7; tentative D call: TRBD1 (6 bases). Germline CDR1 is DFQATT and CDR2 is SNEGSKA (reference sequence). V lost 5 bases, J lost 4 bases, and 15 bases lay in between. The CDR3 consists of 13 residues. The CDR3 here is CSARIPGVYEQYF. Written as DNA, the CDR3 is TGCAGTGCTCGAATCCCAGGGGTTTACGAGCAGTACTTC.

As to this clonotype: An end of the junction differs from the germline gene, which may be a read error. This chain links TRBV7-9 with TRBJ2-5, with D possibly TRBD2 on 6 matching bases. This CDR3 contains 15 residues. The V gene's germline CDR1 is SEHNR and CDR2 FQNEAQ (reference sequence). The CDR3 coding sequence is TGTGCCAGCACCTTGGTGGCAGGAGGGGTGGAGACCCTGTACTTC. This codes for CASTLVAGGVETLYF.

J is TRBJ2-7 and V is TRBV7-9; 9 bases map to TRBD1. Trimming took 5 bases from V and 6 from J; bases not matched to a gene: 11. Germline CDR1 reads SEHNR; CDR2 reads FQNEAQ (reference sequence). The length of the CDR3 is 15 residues. CDR3 sequence (DNA): TGTGCCAGCAGCCCAAACCGGGACAGGGTGGGCGAGCAGTACTTC. Its protein is CASSPNRDRVGEQYF.

This clonotype came up once. The genes are TRBV7-2 and TRBJ2-5; 15 bases are a match to TRBD2. This CDR3 contains 16 residues. Germline CDR1 is SGHTA and CDR2 is FQGNSA. V trimming: 4 bases; J trimming: 4 bases; junction bases outside the gene matches: 4. CDR3: CASSYGTSGGLETQYF. Written as DNA, the CDR3 is TGTGCCAGCAGCTACGGGACTAGCGGGGGGTTAGAGACCCAGTACTTC.

Of note for this clonotype: This may arise from a read error, as a much more abundant clone is one base away. The chain couples TRBV6-6 to TRBJ2-6; the D is unclear. The CDR3 is 15 residues long. Germline V gene lookup returns CDR1 MNHNY and CDR2 SVGAGI (reference sequence). CDR3 region: CVSSTRQSGANVLTF. CDR3 in DNA: TGTGTCAGCAGCACCCGACAATCTGGGGCCAACGTCCTGACTTTC.

The chain has TRBV15 and TRBJ2-3; D might be TRBD1 (6 bases). Trimming removed 5 bases at V and 0 bases at J, with 12 bases between. The CDR3 runs to 15 residues. Germline loops: CDR1 LNHNV, CDR2 YYDKDF (reference sequence). CDR3 in DNA: TGTGCCACCAGCTGGGCGACAGGTAGCACAGATACGCAGTATTTT. As protein: CATSWATGSTDTQYF.

The chain has TRBV6-2 or TRBV6-3 and TRBJ1-1, with D possibly being TRBD1 (5 bases). The CDR3 covers 17 residues. The V gene lost 6 bases and the J gene lost 4 bases, with 24 bases spanning the gap. Per the germline V gene, CDR1 is MNHEY and CDR2 is SVGEGT. The CDR3 DNA reads as TGTGCCAGCAGAAACACGGGGTATGGCGACAGACGCACTGAAGCTTTCTTT. Its protein product is CASRNTGYGDRRTEAFF.

This clonotype came up a few times. The chain carries TRBV21-1 and TRBJ2-7. TRBV21-1 is an annotated pseudogene. The length of the CDR3 is 12 residues. The CDR3 nucleotides are TGTGCCAGCATCGGGGAAGTGAACGAGCAGTACTTC. Its protein product is CASIGEVNEQYF.

This clonotype was found a few times. Here the CDR3 reads CASSQRAFNEQYF. CDR3 bases: TGTGCCAGCAGCCAACGGGCTTTTAACGAGCAGTACTTC. The chain is built from TRBV3-1 and TRBJ2-7, with D unresolved. Trimming shortened V by 2 bases and J by 5 bases, and 10 bases separated the two germline ends. Germline assignment: CDR1 LGHDT and CDR2 YNNKEL (reference sequence). The CDR3 covers 13 residues.

This chain links TRBV7-2 with TRBJ2-4, with D possibly called TRBD1 or TRBD2 (5 bases each). This CDR3 spans 15 amino acids. Trimming pared 5 bases from V and 4 bases from J, leaving 15 bases between. The germline V gene has CDR1 SGHTA and CDR2 FQGNSA. DNA of the CDR3: TGTGCCAGCAGCCCCCCCGGGACCCCGAAAAACATTCAGTACTTC. Its translation: CASSPPGTPKNIQYF.

This clonotype has more than one count but fewer than ten. The J gene is TRBJ1-2, the V gene TRBV29-1, with D uncertain. The CDR3 is 11 amino acids. V was cut by 2 bases and J by 10 bases, with 11 bases left in between. CDR1 and CDR2 (germline): SQVTM, ANQGSEA. The CDR3 sequence: CSVERTDDYTF. The CDR3 nucleotides read TGCAGCGTTGAAAGGACCGATGACTACACCTTC.

V and J are TRBV4-3 and TRBJ2-6, with TRBD1 as a possible D gene (5 bases). This CDR3 contains 16 residues. V was shortened by 7 bases and J by 4 bases, with 17 bases between the two germline ends. Germline V gives CDR1 LGHNA, CDR2 YSLEER. The CDR3 sequence: CASKGREPMGANVLTF. The CDR3 DNA follows: TGCGCCAGCAAGGGCAGGGAACCTATGGGGGCCAACGTCCTGACTTTC.

The sample holds many counts of this clonotype. This chain uses TRBV7-9 with TRBJ2-1, with 9 bases identical to TRBD1. V gave up 5 bases and J gave up 6 bases; unmatched junction bases: 11. The CDR3 contains 16 residues. Germline values: CDR1 SEHNR, CDR2 FQNEAQ (reference sequence). For the CDR3, the DNA is TGTGCCAGCAGCCTAACTAGGACAGGGGCGACCAATGAGCAGTTCTTC. It translates to CASSLTRTGATNEQFF.

The count of this clonotype is one. This sequence joins TRBV7-2 and TRBJ2-2; maybe TRBD2 (5 bases). CDR1 and CDR2 (germline): SGHTA, FQGNSA. The CDR3 has 15 amino acids. Trimming removed 4 bases from V and 1 base from J, with 10 bases in between. The CDR3 nucleotides read TGTGCCAGCAGCTCCTCCGGGGTGAACACCGGGGAGCTGTTTTTT. Amino acid sequence: CASSSSGVNTGELFF.

This clonotype was detected a few times. The chain recombines TRBV12-3 or TRBV12-4 with TRBJ2-7; 8 positions agree with TRBD2. V lost 4 bases, J lost 2 bases, and 4 bases stayed unmatched. CDR3 size: 14 residues. CDR3 coding DNA: TGTGCCAGCAGTTCTCCGGGAGGGACCTACGAGCAGTACTTC. Encoded protein: CASSSPGGTYEQYF.

J is TRBJ2-5 and V is TRBV29-1; 9 nucleotides line up with TRBD1. V lost 5 bases and J lost 9; bases outside the gene matches: 16. The CDR3 sequence is 15 residues long. The V gene's germline CDR1 is SQVTM and CDR2 ANQGSEA. CDR3 in amino acids: CSVPGRDRVFEAQYF. The CDR3 nucleotides read TGCAGCGTTCCGGGACGGGACAGGGTATTTGAGGCCCAGTACTTC.

This sequence joins TRBV10-1 and TRBJ2-7; either TRBD1 or TRBD2 may supply D (6 bases each). Looked up from germline, CDR1 is WNHNN and CDR2 is SYGVQD (reference sequence). There are 14 residues in the CDR3. V lost 3 bases, J lost 6 bases, and 15 bases lay in between. CDR3 in DNA: TGCGCCAGCAGTGAAAATCGGGGGCGTAGCGAGCAGTACTTC. Translated: CASSENRGRSEQYF.

This clonotype appeared a few times. The rearrangement links TRBV4-3 to TRBJ2-3, with D possibly TRBD2 on 5 matching bases. Trimming left V 8 bases short and J 1 base short, with 16 bases between. From germline, CDR1 is LGHNA and CDR2 YSLEER. CDR3 length: 15 amino acids. The DNA of the CDR3 is TGCGCCAGCCGGCCCAACCGGGGAGGCACAGATACGCAGTATTTT. Amino acid sequence: CASRPNRGGTDTQYF.

The V and J genes are TRBV6-1 and TRBJ1-1; tentatively, D is TRBD1 (6 bases). CDR1 is MNHNS, CDR2 SASEGT, per germline. The CDR3 is 15 amino acids. V lost 9 bases and J 3 bases, leaving 20 bases between the germline ends. As DNA, the CDR3 is TGTGCCAGTCGCGGGATGAGGGCAGGGGACACTGAAGCTTTCTTT. It encodes CASRGMRAGDTEAFF.

This clonotype was detected only once. CDR3 sequence: CASTRGGGANNEQYF. The CDR3 region has the DNA TGCGCCAGCACCAGGGGCGGGGGGGCTAACAATGAGCAGTACTTC. The chain combines TRBV5-1 with TRBJ2-1; TRBD2 agrees at 9 bases. The DNA end is a closer match to TRBJ2-7, so the J assignment may be wrong. CDR1 is SGHRS, CDR2 YFSETQ, per germline. There are 15 residues in the CDR3.

With regard to this clonotype: Mismatch with germline at one junction end may stem from a read error. The CDR3 DNA reads as TGCAGTGCTTTACAGGTCCTAAGCTCCTACAGTGAGCAGTTCTTC. It codes for CSALQVLSSYSEQFF. The genes are TRBV20-1 and TRBJ2-1; possibly TRBD1 for D (5 bases). Germline V gene lookup returns CDR1 DFQATT and CDR2 SNEGSKA (reference sequence). The CDR3 loop spans 15 amino acids.

This clonotype was counted between two and nine times. V usage is TRBV7-2 and J usage is TRBJ1-4; D is undetermined. V dropped 1 base and J dropped 6 bases, with 12 bases sitting between them. The CDR3 length is 15 residues. CDR1 SGHTA and CDR2 FQGNSA come from the germline V gene. In DNA form, the CDR3 reads TGTGCCAGCAGCTTAGTCCCGGGAGGCTATGAAAAACTGTTTTTT. This encodes CASSLVPGGYEKLFF.

The J gene is TRBJ2-1, the V gene TRBV7-2; no clear D gene. CDR1 and CDR2 from the germline V gene are SGHTA and FQGNSA. Trimming shortened V by 2 bases and J by 5 bases, and 10 bases separated the two germline ends. The CDR3 runs to 14 residues. As DNA, the CDR3 is TGTGCCAGCAGCTTAAACAGAGGTGACAATGAGCAGTTCTTC. This sequence encodes CASSLNRGDNEQFF.

The gene calls are TRBV10-3 and TRBJ1-2; 12 bases are shared with TRBD1. CDR1 is ENHRY and CDR2 is SYGVKD in the germline V gene. The trim removed 8 bases at V and 8 bases at J, leaving 6 bases unmatched. The CDR3 runs to 13 residues. Written as DNA, the CDR3 is TGTGCCATCCGCGGGACAGGGGGCATGGGCTACACCTTC. Protein: CAIRGTGGMGYTF.

The V and J genes are TRBV20-1 and TRBJ2-5; 8 bases are a match to TRBD2. V trimming: 3 bases; J trimming: 5 bases; junction bases outside the gene matches: 8. The CDR3 spans 14 residues. CDR1 is DFQATT and CDR2 is SNEGSKA in the germline V gene (reference sequence). The chain's CDR3 is CSARVGGVGETQYF. The CDR3 DNA follows: TGCAGTGCTAGGGTCGGGGGGGTTGGGGAGACCCAGTACTTC.

The chain joins TRBV5-1 to TRBJ2-7, with TRBD2 matching over 15 bases. The J call could be wrong; TRBJ2-5 is a better fit for the DNA end. CDR3 length equals 15 residues. Germline V gene sequence: CDR1 SGHRS, CDR2 YFSETQ. The CDR3 nucleotides are TGCGCCAGCAGCGCCGGGACTAGCGGGGGGAAGACCCAGTACTTC. Translating gives CASSAGTSGGKTQYF.

This chain connects TRBV6-2 or TRBV6-3 to TRBJ2-1, with 8 bases lining up with TRBD2. V dropped 7 bases and J dropped 4; count of bases not matched to a gene: 6. The germline CDR1 and CDR2 sequences are MNHEY and SVGEGT. This CDR3 has 14 residues. In DNA form, the CDR3 reads TGTGCCAGCACACGGGGGGGCCTTTACAATGAGCAGTTCTTC. Amino acid sequence: CASTRGGLYNEQFF.

This clonotype was seen repeatedly, ten times or more. The chain uses TRBV6-6 and TRBJ1-1; D ambiguous. Germline-derived CDR1 and CDR2 are MNHNY and SVGAGI (reference sequence). The CDR3 totals 11 residues. The V gene lost 5 bases and the J gene lost 1 base, with 2 bases spanning the gap. CDR3 sequence: CASSKNTEAFF. CDR3 coding DNA: TGTGCCAGCAGTAAGAACACTGAAGCTTTCTTT.